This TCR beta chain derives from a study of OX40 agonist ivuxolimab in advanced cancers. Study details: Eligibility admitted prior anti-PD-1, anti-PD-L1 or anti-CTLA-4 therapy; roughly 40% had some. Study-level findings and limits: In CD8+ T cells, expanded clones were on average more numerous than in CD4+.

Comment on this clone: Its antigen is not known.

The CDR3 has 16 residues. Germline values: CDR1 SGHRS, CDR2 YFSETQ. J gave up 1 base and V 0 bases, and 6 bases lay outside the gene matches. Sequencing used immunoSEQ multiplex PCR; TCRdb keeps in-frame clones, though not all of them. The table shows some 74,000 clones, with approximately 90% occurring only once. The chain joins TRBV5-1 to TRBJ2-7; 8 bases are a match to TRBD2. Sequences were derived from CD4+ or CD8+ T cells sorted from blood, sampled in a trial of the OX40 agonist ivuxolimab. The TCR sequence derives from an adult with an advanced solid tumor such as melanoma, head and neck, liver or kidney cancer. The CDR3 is CASSLAASGLSYEQYF. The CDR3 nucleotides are TGCGCCAGCAGCTTGGCGGCTAGCGGGTTATCCTACGAGCAGTACTTC.